A single T cell receptor (beta chain) is shown here with its context. Its specificity is unknown. Clones were read by immunoSEQ multiplex PCR, and TCRdb kept only the in-frame ones, dropping some. The table has 25,000 to 30,000 clones, just over 90% seen once. This sample is part of a study of T cells in tuberculosis. Study information: The T cells targeted glucose monomycolate, a mycobacterial lipid, via CD1B. A South African cohort included IGRA-negative adolescents, latently infected IGRA-positive adolescents and adults with active tuberculosis. Study-level results: A GMM-specific repertoire classifier reached about 85% accuracy, AUROC under 0.95.

The length of the CDR3 is 16 residues. V shed 1 base and J shed 2 bases, with 12 bases lying between them. Looked up from germline, CDR1 is LGHNA and CDR2 is YNFKEQ. V is TRBV4-2 and J is TRBJ2-1; tentatively, D is TRBD2 (6 bases). Input material: PBMCs. The source of this sequence is a donor between 10 and 35 years old with latent tuberculosis or without tuberculosis infection. CDR3 in amino acids: CASSQVAEGTYNEQFF. Written as DNA, the CDR3 is TGTGCCAGCAGCCAAGTAGCGGAGGGTACCTACAATGAGCAGTTCTTC.